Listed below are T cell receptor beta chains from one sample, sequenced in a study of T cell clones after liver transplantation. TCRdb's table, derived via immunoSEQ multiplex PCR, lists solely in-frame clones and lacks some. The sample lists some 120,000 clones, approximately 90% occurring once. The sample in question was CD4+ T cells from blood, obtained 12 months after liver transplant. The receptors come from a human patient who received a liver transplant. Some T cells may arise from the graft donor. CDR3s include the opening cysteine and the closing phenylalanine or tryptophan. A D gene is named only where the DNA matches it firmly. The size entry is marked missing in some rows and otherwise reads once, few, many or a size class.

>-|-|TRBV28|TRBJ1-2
TGTGCCAGCAGTTTATCAGGTTTAGGCTATGGCTACACCTTC
CASSLSGLGYGYTF
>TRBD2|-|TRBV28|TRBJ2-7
TGTGCCAGCAGTTTGGCGGGAGTAACCTACGAGCAGTACTTC
CASSLAGVTYEQYF
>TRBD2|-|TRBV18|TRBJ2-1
TGTGCCAGCTCACCTCGGACTAGCGGGAGTATATCCTACAATGAGCAGTTCTTC
CASSPRTSGSISYNEQFF
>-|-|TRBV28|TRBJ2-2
TGTGCCGTAAGGGGTACGGGCCAACTCGGGGAGCTGTTTTTT
CAVRGTGQLGELFF
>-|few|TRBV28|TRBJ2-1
TGTGCCAGCAGGGGCGGGTCCTCCTCCTACAATGAGCAGTTCTTC
CASRGGSSSYNEQFF
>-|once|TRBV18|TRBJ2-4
TGTGCCAGCTCACAGACAGGCGGGGTAAACATTCAGTACTTC
CASSQTGGVNIQYF
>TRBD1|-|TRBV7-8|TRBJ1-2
TGTGCCAGCAGCCCAGGGACAGCCGGCTACACCTTC
CASSPGTAGYTF
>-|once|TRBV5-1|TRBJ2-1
TGCGCCAGCAGCTTGCAGGACAGCTACAATGAGCAGTTCTTC
CASSLQDSYNEQFF
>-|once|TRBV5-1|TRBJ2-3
TGCGCCAGCAGCTTTAGTCTAGTTGGAACAGATACGCAGTATTTT
CASSFSLVGTDTQYF
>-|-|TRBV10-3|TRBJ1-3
TGTGCCATCAGTGAGTCTCGCGGGGGTGCTGGAAACACCATATATTTT
CAISESRGGAGNTIYF
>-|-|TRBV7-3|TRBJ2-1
TGTGCCAGCAGCTTAATCGGAGGTTTGGGTAATGAGCAGTTCTTC
CASSLIGGLGNEQFF
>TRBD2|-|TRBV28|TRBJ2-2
TGTGCCAGCAGTTTATCTGGACTAGCGCCACACAGGGGCGGGGAGCTGTTTTTT
CASSLSGLAPHRGGELFF
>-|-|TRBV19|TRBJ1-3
TGTGCCAGTAGTTCCCCCGGGGGGGCTGCTGGAAACACCATATATTTT
CASSSPGGAAGNTIYF
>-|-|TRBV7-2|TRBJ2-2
TGTGCCAGCAGCTTATCTCTAACCGGGGAGCTGTTTTTT
CASSLSLTGELFF
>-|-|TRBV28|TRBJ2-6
TGTGCCAGCAGTTTTGAGGACTCTGGGGCCAACGTCCTGACTTTC
CASSFEDSGANVLTF
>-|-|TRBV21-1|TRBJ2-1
TGTGCCAGCAGCAATGCATCTTGGACTAGCGGGAGGGCGCTCTACAATGAGCAGTTCTTC
CASSNASWTSGRALYNEQFF
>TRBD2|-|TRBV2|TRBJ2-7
TGTGCCAGCAGTGGGCTAGCGGGAGTCTACGAGCAGTACTTC
CASSGLAGVYEQYF
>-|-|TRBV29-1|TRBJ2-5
TGCAGCGTTGAGGAACCGAGGGGGACCCAGTACTTC
CSVEEPRGTQYF
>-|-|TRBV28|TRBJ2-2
TGTGCCTCCTCAACCCCCACCGGGGAGCTGTTTTTT
CASSTPTGELFF
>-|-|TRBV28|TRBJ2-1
TGTGCCAGCCCTTATGGGGGGCTCGGCAATGAGCAGTTCTTC
CASPYGGLGNEQFF
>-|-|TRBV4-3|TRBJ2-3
TGCGCCAGCAGCGAGCGGACTTATGCAGATACGCAGTATTTT
CASSERTYADTQYF
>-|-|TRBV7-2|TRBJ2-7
TGTGCCAGCAGCTTACTCCACGAGCAGTACTTC
CASSLLHEQYF
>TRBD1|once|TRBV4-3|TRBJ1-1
TGCGCCAGCAGCCCAAGGGGGGACAGGTCATACACTGAAGCTTTCTTT
CASSPRGDRSYTEAFF
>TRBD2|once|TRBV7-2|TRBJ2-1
TGTGCCAGCAGCTTCCCTTTAGCGGGAGGGGGGTACAATGAGCAGTTCTTC
CASSFPLAGGGYNEQFF
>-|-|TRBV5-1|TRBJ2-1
TGCGCCAGCGAGGGTTACAATGAGCAGTTCTTC
CASEGYNEQFF
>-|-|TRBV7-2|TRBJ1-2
TGTGCCAGCAGCCCCCACGGCGGCAGGGGCCTCTATGGCTACACCTTC
CASSPHGGRGLYGYTF
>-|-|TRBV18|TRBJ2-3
TGTGCCAGCTCAGAAGTTGGGAGTGATACGCAGTATTTT
CASSEVGSDTQYF
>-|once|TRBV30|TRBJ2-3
TGTGCCTGGAGTATAGGGGGAGTCACAGATACGCAGTATTTT
CAWSIGGVTDTQYF
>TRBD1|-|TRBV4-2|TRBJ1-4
TGTGCCAGTTCAGTAGGGGGCGCGGATGAAAAACTGTTTTTT
CASSVGGADEKLFF
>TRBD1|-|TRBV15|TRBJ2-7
TGTGCCACCAGCACGGACAGGGGGCTAGACGAGCAGTACTTC
CATSTDRGLDEQYF
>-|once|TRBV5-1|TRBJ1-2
TGCGCCAGCAGCTTGCTGGGGGAGGGCTACACCTTC
CASSLLGEGYTF
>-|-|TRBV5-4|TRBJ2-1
TGTGCCAGCACCCTTAAGATTAGCGGAAATGAGCAGTTCTTC
CASTLKISGNEQFF
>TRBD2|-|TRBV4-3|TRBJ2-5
TGCGCCAGCAGCCAAGATATTAGCGGGAGTAGGGAGACCCAGTACTTC
CASSQDISGSRETQYF
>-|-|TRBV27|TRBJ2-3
TGTGCCAGCAGTCTACAGGATACGCAGTATTTT
CASSLQDTQYF
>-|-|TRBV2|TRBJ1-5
TGTGCCAGCACAGCAAATAGCAATCAGCCCCAGCATTTT
CASTANSNQPQHF
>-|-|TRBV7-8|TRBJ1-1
TGTGCCAGCAGCTTAGTCGGGGGCTCCGGGGAAGCTTTCTTT
CASSLVGGSGEAFF
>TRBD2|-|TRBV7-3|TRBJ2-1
TGTGCCAGCAGCCGAGGACTAGCGGGATACAATGAGCAGTTCTTC
CASSRGLAGYNEQFF
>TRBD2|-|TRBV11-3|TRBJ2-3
TGTGCCAGCAGTCCCGGACTAGCGGGAGGGACAGATACGCAGTATTTT
CASSPGLAGGTDTQYF
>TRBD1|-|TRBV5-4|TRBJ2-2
TGTGCCAGCAGCTTCTATTGGGACAGAGGGGACCGCACCGGGGAGCTGTTTTTT
CASSFYWDRGDRTGELFF
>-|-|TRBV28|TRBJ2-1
TGTGCCAGCCGCAGCTCCTACAATGAGCAGTTCTTC
CASRSSYNEQFF
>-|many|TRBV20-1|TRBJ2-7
TGCAGTGCTTTGCACGGCGGGCAGTACTTC
CSALHGGQYF
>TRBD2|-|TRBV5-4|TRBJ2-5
TGTGCCAGCAGCCGCACGGGGGGGGAGACCCAGTACTTC
CASSRTGGETQYF
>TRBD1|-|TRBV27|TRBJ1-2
TGTGCCAGCAGTTTCCTAGACAGGGCGAGGAACTATGGCTACACCTTC
CASSFLDRARNYGYTF
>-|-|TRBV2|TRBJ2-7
TGTGCCAGCAGTCGCCGGGAGATCCTCGAGCAGTACTTC
CASSRREILEQYF
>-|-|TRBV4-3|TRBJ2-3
TGCGCCAGCAGCCAAGGCGCGGCAGGAAGCACAGATACGCAGTATTTT
CASSQGAAGSTDTQYF
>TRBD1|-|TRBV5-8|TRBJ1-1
TGTGCCAGCAGCTACAGACAGGGCGCCGTGAACACTGAAGCTTTCTTT
CASSYRQGAVNTEAFF
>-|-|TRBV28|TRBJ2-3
TGTGCCAGCAAAATTAGTGGGGGGGCGTTTGATACGCAGTATTTT
CASKISGGAFDTQYF
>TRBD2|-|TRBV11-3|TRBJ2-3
TGTGCCAGCAGCTTAGATGGGACTAGCGGGACAGATACGCAGTATTTT
CASSLDGTSGTDTQYF
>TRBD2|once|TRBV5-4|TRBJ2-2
TGTGCCAGCAGCTCTAGACCTAGCGGGGACTACCGGGAGCTGTTTTTT
CASSSRPSGDYRELFF
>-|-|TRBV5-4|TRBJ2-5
TGTGCCAGCTCTGGGGGCTGGAGAAATCAAGAGACCCAGTACTTC
CASSGGWRNQETQYF
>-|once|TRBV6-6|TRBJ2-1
TGTGCCAGCACCAAGGGCGGGACCTACAATGAGCAGTTCTTC
CASTKGGTYNEQFF
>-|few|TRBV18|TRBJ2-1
TGTGCCAGCTCAAGGGCGGAGGGATACAATGAGCAGTTCTTC
CASSRAEGYNEQFF
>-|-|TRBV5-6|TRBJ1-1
TGTGCCAGCAGCCCCCCGGGGAGGGTTGCTGAAGCTTTCTTT
CASSPPGRVAEAFF
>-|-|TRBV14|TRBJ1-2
TGTGCCAGCAGCCAAGTGACCGACAGCTATGGCTACACCTTC
CASSQVTDSYGYTF
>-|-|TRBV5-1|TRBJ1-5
TGCGCCAGCAGCCCCGGGCCGGGCTTAAATCAGCCCCAGCATTTT
CASSPGPGLNQPQHF